This section outlines one T cell receptor beta chain sequence together with its context. Its specificity is not known. Sequencing was performed with immunoSEQ multiplex PCR; in TCRdb, only in-frame clones are kept and a portion is missing. The data show about 350,000 clones, with 85% to 90% seen just once and around 4.5% held by the top ten. CDR3 length: 16 residues. Germline CDR1 and CDR2: MDHEN and SYDVKM. With V trimmed by 6 bases and J by 4 bases, 8 bases remained unmatched. Treatment denoted: roughly 18 received Ad26.COV2.S at low or high dose, single or two shots; 5 received placebo; per-sample allocation not given. The samples date from day 63 after the first vaccine or placebo injection. Expression of Wuhan-strain SARS-CoV-2 spike came from the Ad26 vector that formed the vaccine. These data originate in a study of Ad26.COV2.S vaccination and SARS-CoV-2 variants. Points from the study as a whole: Spike-specific TCR breadth in vaccine recipients exceeded that seen in placebo recipients. Vaccinated and placebo-treated recipients had similar non-spike TCR breadth. A substantial breadth of spike-specific CD8+ and CD4+ T cell responses after vaccination has been reported.

The chain has TRBV28 and TRBJ2-7; 14 positions match TRBD2. The source of this sequence is a person aged 18-60 years who received the Ad26.COV2.S COVID-19 vaccine or a placebo. The source material was peripheral blood, sampled in a trial of Ad26.COV2.S vaccine versus placebo. CDR3 in DNA: TGTGCCAGCAGCCCCCTCCGGACTAGCGGGAGGTACGAGCAGTACTTC. Translation gives CASSPLRTSGRYEQYF.